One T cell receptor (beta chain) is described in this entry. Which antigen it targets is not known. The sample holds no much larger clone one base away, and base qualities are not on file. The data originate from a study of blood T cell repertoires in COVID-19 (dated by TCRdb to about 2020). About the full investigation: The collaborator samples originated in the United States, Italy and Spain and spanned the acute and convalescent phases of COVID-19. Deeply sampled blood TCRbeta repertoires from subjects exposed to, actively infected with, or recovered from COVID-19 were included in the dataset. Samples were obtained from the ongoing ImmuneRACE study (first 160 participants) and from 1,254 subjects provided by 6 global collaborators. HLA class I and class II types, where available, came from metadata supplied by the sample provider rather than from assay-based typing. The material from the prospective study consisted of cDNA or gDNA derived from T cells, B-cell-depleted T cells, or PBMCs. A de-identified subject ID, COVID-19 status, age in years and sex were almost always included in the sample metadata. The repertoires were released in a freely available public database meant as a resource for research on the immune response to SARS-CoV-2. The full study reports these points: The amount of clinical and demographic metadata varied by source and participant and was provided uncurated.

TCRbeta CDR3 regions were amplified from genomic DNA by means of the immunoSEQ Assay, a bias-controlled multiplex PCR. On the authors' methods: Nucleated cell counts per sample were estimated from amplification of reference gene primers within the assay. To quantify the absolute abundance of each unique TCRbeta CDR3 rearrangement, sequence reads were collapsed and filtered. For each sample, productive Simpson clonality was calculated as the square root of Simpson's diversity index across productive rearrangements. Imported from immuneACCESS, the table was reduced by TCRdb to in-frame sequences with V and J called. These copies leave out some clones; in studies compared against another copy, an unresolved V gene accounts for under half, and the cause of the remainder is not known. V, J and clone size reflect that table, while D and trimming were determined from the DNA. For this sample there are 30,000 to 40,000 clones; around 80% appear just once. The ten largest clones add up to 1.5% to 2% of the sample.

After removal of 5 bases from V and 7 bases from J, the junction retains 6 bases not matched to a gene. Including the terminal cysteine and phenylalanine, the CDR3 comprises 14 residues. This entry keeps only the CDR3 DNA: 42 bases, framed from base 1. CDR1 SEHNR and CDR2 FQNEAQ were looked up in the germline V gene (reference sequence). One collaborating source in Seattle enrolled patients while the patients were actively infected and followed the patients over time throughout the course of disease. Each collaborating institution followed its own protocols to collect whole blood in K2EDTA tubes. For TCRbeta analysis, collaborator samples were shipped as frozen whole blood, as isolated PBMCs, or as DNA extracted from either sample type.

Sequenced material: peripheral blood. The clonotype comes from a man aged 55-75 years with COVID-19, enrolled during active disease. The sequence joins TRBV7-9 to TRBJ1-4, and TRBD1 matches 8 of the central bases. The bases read TGTGCCAGCAGCCCGGACAGGGAGTCTGAAAAACTGTTTTTT. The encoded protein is CASSPDRESEKLFF.